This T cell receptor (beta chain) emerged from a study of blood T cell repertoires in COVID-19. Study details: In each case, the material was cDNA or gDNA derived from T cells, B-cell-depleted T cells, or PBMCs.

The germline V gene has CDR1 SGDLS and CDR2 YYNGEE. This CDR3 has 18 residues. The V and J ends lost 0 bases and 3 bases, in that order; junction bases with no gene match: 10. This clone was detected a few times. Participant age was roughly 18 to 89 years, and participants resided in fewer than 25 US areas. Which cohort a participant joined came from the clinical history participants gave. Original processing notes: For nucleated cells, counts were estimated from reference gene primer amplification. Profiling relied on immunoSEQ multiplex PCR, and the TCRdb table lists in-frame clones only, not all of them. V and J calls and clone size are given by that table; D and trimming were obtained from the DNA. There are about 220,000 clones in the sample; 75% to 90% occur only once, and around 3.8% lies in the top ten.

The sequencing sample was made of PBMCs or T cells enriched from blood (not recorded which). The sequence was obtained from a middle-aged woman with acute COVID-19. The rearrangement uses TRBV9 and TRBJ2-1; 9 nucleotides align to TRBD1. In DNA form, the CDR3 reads TGTGCCAGCAGCGTAGGTTCCTACCGGGACAGGGTCTACAATGAGCAGTTCTTC. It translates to CASSVGSYRDRVYNEQFF.